These 16 T cell receptor beta chains originate from one sample sequenced in a study of long-term antiretroviral therapy in people with HIV. Investigators performed immunoSEQ version v3.0 at survey level. Assay: immunoSEQ multiplex PCR; the TCRdb copy retains only in-frame clones and omits some. The sample lists about 33,000 clones; around 96% were seen once. Specimen: unsorted PBMCs, collected roughly 6.4 years after starting antiretroviral therapy. Receptors originate from a man aged 25 to 40 with HIV.

The V gene is TRBV6-5, the J gene TRBJ2-1; either TRBD1 or TRBD2 may supply D (5 bases each). Trimming removed 4 bases from V and 0 bases from J, with 13 bases in between. Germline-derived CDR1 and CDR2 are MNHEY and SVGAGI. The CDR3 consists of 16 residues. The CDR3: CASSSVGGSSYNEQFF. The CDR3 bases are TGTGCCAGCAGTTCGGTTGGGGGTAGCTCCTACAATGAGCAGTTCTTC.

V is TRBV5-4 and J is TRBJ2-1; D call uncertain. V dropped 2 bases and J dropped 4 bases, with 4 bases sitting between them. The germline gives CDR1 SGHNT, CDR2 YYREEE (reference sequence). The length of the CDR3 is 12 residues. CDR3 DNA sequence: TGTGCCAGCAGCTTCGGATACAATGAGCAGTTCTTC. It translates to CASSFGYNEQFF.

The chain couples TRBV13 to TRBJ2-7; 10 bases map to TRBD2. This CDR3 is 15 amino acids long. Germline V CDR1 and CDR2: PRHDT, FYEKMQ (reference sequence). J gave up 3 bases and V 5 bases, and 7 bases lay outside the gene matches. CDR3 loop: CASSNTSGELYEQYF. CDR3 nucleotides: TGTGCCAGCAGCAACACTAGCGGGGAACTCTACGAGCAGTACTTC.

The chain links TRBV29-1 to TRBJ1-2; maybe TRBD1 (5 bases). CDR3 size: 14 residues. Germline V lookup: CDR1 SQVTM, CDR2 ANQGSEA. Trimming removed 3 bases at V and 6 bases at J, with 17 bases between. The CDR3 reads CSVDSSGSSDGYTF. The CDR3 bases are TGCAGCGTTGACTCTTCAGGGAGCTCCGATGGCTACACCTTC.

The chain uses TRBV9 and TRBJ1-2; D gene ambiguous. The ends were cut back, 3 bases at V and 3 bases at J, with 9 bases in the middle. This CDR3 is built from 13 residues. CDR1 and CDR2 from the germline V gene are SGDLS and YYNGEE. CDR3 loop: CASSAGWDYGYTF. DNA of the CDR3: TGTGCCAGCAGCGCCGGTTGGGACTATGGCTACACCTTC.

This rearrangement joins TRBV5-6 to TRBJ1-1, with D maybe TRBD1 (5 bases). CDR1 SGHDT and CDR2 YYEEEE come from the germline V gene. Trimming stripped 5 bases from V and 0 bases from J, with 14 bases between. The CDR3 spans 15 residues. CDR3 in DNA: TGTGCCAGCAGATCCTCACAGGCCCTGAACACTGAAGCTTTCTTT. It codes for CASRSSQALNTEAFF.

The rearrangement links TRBV6-5 to TRBJ1-6; tentative D call: TRBD1 (6 bases). Trimming removed 0 bases from V and 10 bases from J, with 13 bases in between. The germline gives CDR1 MNHEY, CDR2 SVGAGI. CDR3 size: 15 residues. The CDR3 nucleotides are TGTGCCAGCAGTTACTCGGGGGGGCCCCTCTCACCCCTCCACTTT. Its protein is CASSYSGGPLSPLHF.

The chain recombines TRBV10-2 with TRBJ2-7, with TRBD1 matching over 10 bases. Germline CDR1 reads WSHSY; CDR2 reads SAAADI. This CDR3 has 14 residues. With V trimmed by 6 bases and J by 5 bases, 7 bases remained unmatched. The CDR3 reads CASRPAGTGDEQYF. CDR3 sequence (DNA): TGCGCCAGCAGACCAGCCGGGACAGGGGACGAGCAGTACTTC.

The gene calls are TRBV4-3 and TRBJ2-7; 8 bases line up with TRBD1. The CDR3 runs to 15 residues. Germline CDR1 LGHNA, CDR2 YSLEER. With V trimmed by 0 bases and J by 5 bases, 6 bases remained unmatched. CDR3 region: CASSQDGQGVDEQYF. CDR3 sequence (DNA): TGCGCCAGCAGCCAAGATGGACAGGGTGTGGACGAGCAGTACTTC.

This chain joins TRBV11-2 and TRBJ1-4; D perhaps matches TRBD1 (6 bases). Between the trimmed V and J ends, which lost 5 bases and 8 bases, there was a span of 21 bases. CDR1 is SGHAT and CDR2 is FQNNGV in the germline V gene. This CDR3 has 16 residues. This CDR3 reads CASSPIKGRGVEKLFF. Here the CDR3 DNA reads TGTGCCAGCAGCCCCATCAAGGGCAGGGGAGTGGAAAAACTGTTTTTT.

The chain carries TRBV28 and TRBJ2-7, with D hard to call. In germline, CDR1 is MDHEN, CDR2 SYDVKM. There are 15 residues in the CDR3. The V end was cut by 5 bases, the J end by 5 bases, with 19 bases between. This chain's CDR3 is CASSAVESASDEQYF. In DNA, the CDR3 is TGTGCCAGCAGTGCCGTAGAATCCGCCTCGGACGAGCAGTACTTC.

This clone has only one observation. The genes are TRBV28 and TRBJ1-4; a possible D gene is TRBD1 (5 bases). The germline gives CDR1 MDHEN, CDR2 SYDVKM. This CDR3 is built from 14 residues. Trimming took 4 bases from V and 2 from J, leaving 8 bases between them. DNA of the CDR3: TGTGCCAGCAGTTGGGGGGGGACTAATGAAAAACTGTTTTTT. Translation gives CASSWGGTNEKLFF.

V is TRBV11-2 and J is TRBJ2-7; D is possibly TRBD1 (6 bases). This CDR3 has 14 amino acids. Looked up from germline, CDR1 is SGHAT and CDR2 is FQNNGV. Between the trimmed V and J ends, which lost 5 bases and 0 bases, there was a span of 11 bases. CDR3 sequence reads: CASSLGHPSYEQYF. CDR3 DNA sequence: TGTGCCAGCAGCCTGGGACATCCCTCCTACGAGCAGTACTTC.

The chain has TRBV11-2 and TRBJ2-3; 7 nucleotides match TRBD2. Germline values: CDR1 SGHAT, CDR2 FQNNGV. V was pared by 4 bases and J by 0 bases, with 7 bases of the junction left unmatched. CDR3 length: 16 amino acids. CDR3 amino acids: CASSSVGGSSTDTQYF. In DNA form, the CDR3 reads TGTGCCAGCAGCTCCGTGGGGGGGTCAAGCACAGATACGCAGTATTTT. The whole variable domain, filled in from reference TRBV11-2 and TRBJ2-3, reads EAGVAQSPRYKIIEKRQSVAFWCNPISGHATLYWYQQILGQGPKLLIQFQNNGVVDDSQLPKDRFSAERLKGVDSTLKIQPAKLEDSAVYLCASSSVGGSSTDTQYFGPGTRLTVL.

The chain combines TRBV2 with TRBJ1-5; 9 bases align to TRBD1. The V segment lost 7 bases and the J segment 5 bases; nucleotides outside the gene matches: 3. CDR3 size: 13 residues. Germline CDR1 reads SNHLY; CDR2 reads FYNNEI. This chain's CDR3 is CASNRGRDQPQHF. CDR3 DNA sequence: TGTGCCAGCAACAGGGGGCGCGATCAGCCCCAGCATTTT.

The rearrangement uses TRBV5-1 and TRBJ2-7; 11 bases fit TRBD1. CDR1 is SGHRS, CDR2 YFSETQ, per germline. V lost 3 bases and J lost 5; bases outside the gene matches: 7. The CDR3 runs to 15 residues. CDR3 bases: TGCGCCAGCAGCTCAAGGACAGGGGGCAACCACGAGCAGTACTTC. It codes for CASSSRTGGNHEQYF.